Each of the 31 T cell receptor beta chains below was sequenced from the same sample in a study of radiotherapy plus CTLA-4 blockade in lung cancer. Clones were sequenced by immunoSEQ multiplex PCR, and TCRdb holds only the in-frame ones, with some missing. The sample has tens of thousands of clones, less than 85% seen once. The material sequenced was peripheral blood, taken from a patient treated with radiotherapy plus ipilimumab. The receptors come from a human donor with non-small cell lung cancer who had stable disease on radiotherapy plus ipilimumab.

V usage is TRBV6-6 and J usage is TRBJ1-1, with 8 bases that match TRBD1. In germline, CDR1 is MNHNY, CDR2 SVGAGI (reference sequence). The CDR3 is 13 residues long. Unmatched junction bases numbered 7, after V lost 9 bases and J lost 4 bases. The CDR3 DNA sequence: TGTGCCAGTGTGGACAGGGAGGCCACTGAAGCTTTCTTT. Translating it yields CASVDREATEAFF.

The V call is TRBV6-1, the J call TRBJ2-4; 7 bases agree with TRBD2. With 5 bases clipped from V and 9 bases from J, the junction kept 10 bases outside the gene matches. Looked up from germline, CDR1 is MNHNS and CDR2 is SASEGT. The CDR3 loop spans 14 amino acids. Written as DNA, the CDR3 is TGTGCCAGCAGTCCCGGACTAGGTGGAGGCATTCAGTACTTC. Protein sequence: CASSPGLGGGIQYF.

On this clone itself: Other DNA sequences from this sample encode an identical CDR3 as well. The chain uses TRBV6-1 and TRBJ1-5; TRBD1 agrees at 9 bases. The V gene's germline CDR1 is MNHNS and CDR2 SASEGT. V shed 3 bases, J shed 0 bases, and the junction held 6 bases outside the gene matches. The CDR3 contains 17 residues. As DNA, the CDR3 is TGTGCCAGCAGTGACCGACAGGGGGGGTATAGCAATCAGCCCCAGCATTTT. Amino acids: CASSDRQGGYSNQPQHF.

The chain combines TRBV11-2 with TRBJ2-5; the D gene is possibly TRBD1 (6 bases). The length of the CDR3 is 14 residues. Trimming cost V 1 base and J 5 bases, with 11 bases left between them. Germline V gives CDR1 SGHAT, CDR2 FQNNGV. The CDR3 nucleotides read TGTGCCAGCAGCTTAGGCAGGGGTGGGGAGACCCAGTACTTC. This codes for CASSLGRGGETQYF.

Here the CDR3 reads CASGPTRQPPLYGYTF. In DNA form, the CDR3 reads TGTGCTAGTGGCCCAACCAGGCAGCCACCCCTCTATGGCTACACCTTC. The chain is built from TRBV12-5 and TRBJ1-2, with no clear D. CDR1 LGHNT and CDR2 FRNRAP come from the germline V gene. V was cut by 6 bases and J by 4 bases, with 21 bases left in between. The CDR3 is made up of 16 amino acids.

This CDR3 is CASSESSGGAGTDTQYF. Here the CDR3 DNA reads TGCGCCAGCAGTGAGTCCAGCGGGGGGGCCGGCACAGATACGCAGTATTTT. The gene calls are TRBV10-1 and TRBJ2-3, with TRBD2 matching 10 bases. CDR3 length: 17 amino acids. CDR1 and CDR2 from the germline V gene are WNHNN and SYGVQD (reference sequence). V trimming: 0 bases; J trimming: 1 base; junction bases outside the gene matches: 4.

For the CDR3, the DNA is TGTGCCAGCAGCTTAGTATTGAGTGGCACTGAAGCTTTCTTT. Residues: CASSLVLSGTEAFF. The genes are TRBV7-8 and TRBJ1-1; D not resolved. V lost 1 base and J 4 bases, leaving 10 bases between the germline ends. CDR1 is SGHVS and CDR2 is FQNEAQ in the germline V gene. This CDR3 is built from 14 residues. The variable domain in full, completed from reference TRBV7-8 and TRBJ1-1, reads GAGVSQSPRYKVAKRGQDVALRCDPISGHVSLFWYQQALGQGPEFLTYFQNEAQLDKSGLPSDRFFAERPEGSVSTLKIQRTQQEDSAVYLCASSLVLSGTEAFFGQGTRLTVV.

V gene TRBV9 combines with J gene TRBJ1-5; D ambiguous. V lost 0 bases to trimming and J lost 0 bases, with 7 bases between them. CDR3 length: 15 amino acids. CDR1 and CDR2 (germline): SGDLS, YYNGEE. The chain's CDR3 is CASSVDGDSNQPQHF. The DNA of the CDR3 is TGTGCCAGCAGCGTAGATGGTGATAGCAATCAGCCCCAGCATTTT.

This clone was seen a few times. The chain employs TRBV5-4 and TRBJ2-4; 8 bases fit TRBD2. Germline trimming cut 0 bases from V and 7 bases from J; bases unmatched to any gene: 3. The CDR3 is 14 residues long. Germline loops: CDR1 SGHNT, CDR2 YYREEE (reference sequence). The chain's CDR3 is CASSLAGGGNIQYF. CDR3 nucleotide sequence: TGTGCCAGCAGCTTGGCCGGGGGGGGCAACATTCAGTACTTC.

This clone came up a few times. The chain recombines TRBV15 with TRBJ2-2; D remains unclear. Trimming took 0 bases from V and 0 from J, leaving 8 bases between them. The CDR3 covers 16 residues. Germline V CDR1 and CDR2: LNHNV, YYDKDF (reference sequence). The CDR3 protein is CATSRDGDANTGELFF. DNA for the CDR3: TGTGCCACCAGCAGAGATGGGGATGCGAACACCGGGGAGCTGTTTTTT.

The rearrangement joins TRBV12-5 to TRBJ2-7; the D gene is possibly TRBD1 (5 bases). V lost 1 base, J lost 3 bases, and 10 bases lay in between. The CDR3 loop spans 14 amino acids. CDR1 is LGHNT, CDR2 FRNRAP, per germline. Here the CDR3 DNA reads TGTGCTAGTGGTTTGGCCCCAGGGAACTACGAGCAGTACGTC. Protein product: CASGLAPGNYEQYV.

V is TRBV6-1 and J is TRBJ1-5; D not resolved. CDR1 and CDR2 (germline): MNHNS, SASEGT. Trimming removed 1 base at V and 5 bases at J, with 15 bases between. The CDR3 sequence is 16 residues long. The CDR3 loop is CASSEVGWQGDQPQHF. The CDR3 DNA sequence: TGTGCCAGCAGTGAAGTAGGCTGGCAAGGCGATCAGCCCCAGCATTTT.

This chain connects TRBV30 to TRBJ1-1; D is undetermined. The CDR3 totals 14 residues. Trimming removed 0 bases at V and 1 base at J, with 9 bases between. Germline CDR1 GTSNPN, CDR2 SVGIG (reference sequence). CDR3 residues: CAWSVWQTNTEAFF. The CDR3 bases are TGTGCCTGGAGTGTGTGGCAGACGAACACTGAAGCTTTCTTT.

The CDR3 DNA sequence: TGTGCCAGCAGTTTCGATAGGATCTATAATTCACCCCTCCACTTT. It is translated as CASSFDRIYNSPLHF. V and J are TRBV6-5 and TRBJ1-6; D call uncertain. Trimming took 4 bases from V and 3 from J, leaving 10 bases between them. From germline, CDR1 is MNHEY and CDR2 SVGAGI. CDR3 length: 15 residues.

The chain couples TRBV2 to TRBJ1-4; 7 bases are a match to TRBD1. Trimming took 7 bases from V and 6 from J; bases not matched to a gene: 5. The CDR3 runs 13 residues. Germline V CDR1 and CDR2: SNHLY, FYNNEI. The DNA for the CDR3 is TGTGCCAGCACTGGCAGGGGGGATGAAAAACTGTTTTTT. Protein product: CASTGRGDEKLFF.

Notes on this clone: The conserved final phenylalanine or tryptophan is absent from the CDR3, which likely points to a read error. The V and J genes are TRBV7-9 and TRBJ1-2, with TRBD1 matching over 7 bases. CDR1 and CDR2 from the germline V gene are SEHNR and FQNEAQ (reference sequence). This CDR3 contains 14 residues. The junction had 10 bases not matched to a gene; V was cut back by 6 bases and J by 6 bases. The DNA for the CDR3 is TGTGCCAGCAGTGTTACAGGGGCCCCTCATGGCTACACCCTC. This gives the protein CASSVTGAPHGYTL.

The chain links TRBV6-6 to TRBJ2-5; perhaps TRBD2 as D (5 bases). There are 11 residues in the CDR3. Trimming took 7 bases from V and 5 from J, leaving 8 bases between them. CDR1 MNHNY and CDR2 SVGAGI come from the germline V gene (reference sequence). The DNA for the CDR3 is TGTGCCAGCACCCCTAGCGAGACCCAGTACTTC. Translating it yields CASTPSETQYF.

The rearrangement joins TRBV5-1 to TRBJ1-4, with no clear D. CDR3 length: 14 residues. V lost 2 bases, J lost 0 bases, and 5 bases lay in between. From germline, CDR1 is SGHRS and CDR2 YFSETQ. The CDR3 bases are TGCGCCAGCAGCTTAGAGGCAACTAATGAAAAACTGTTTTTT. The encoded protein is CASSLEATNEKLFF.

This CDR3 is CASRAGTAMNTEAFF. The CDR3 DNA is TGTGCCAGCAGGGCAGGGACAGCAATGAACACTGAAGCTTTCTTT. This chain uses TRBV6-6 with TRBJ1-1; 7 positions agree with TRBD1. The CDR3 has 15 amino acids. Germline V gene sequence: CDR1 MNHNY, CDR2 SVGAGI (reference sequence). The ends lost 6 bases at V and 0 bases at J; junction bases unmatched: 7.

The V call is TRBV29-1, the J call TRBJ1-3; no firm D call. Trimming removed 6 bases at V and 0 bases at J, with 12 bases between. Germline V lookup: CDR1 SQVTM, CDR2 ANQGSEA. The CDR3 has 14 residues. The CDR3 here is CSVVTGNSGNTIYF. CDR3 in DNA: TGCAGCGTCGTAACGGGGAACTCTGGAAACACCATATATTTT.

Only a few counts were recorded for this clone. The V and J genes are TRBV6-1 and TRBJ2-7, with TRBD1 as a possible D gene (6 bases). Germline CDR1 reads MNHNS; CDR2 reads SASEGT. The V end was cut by 7 bases, the J end by 1 base, with 17 bases between. The CDR3 loop spans 15 amino acids. DNA of the CDR3: TGTGCCAGCAACCGCCCAGGGACACTTTCCTACGAGCAGTACTTC. This translates into CASNRPGTLSYEQYF.

This clone was seen only a few times. This sequence joins TRBV28 and TRBJ2-2; the match to TRBD2 covers 15 bases. The junction had 6 bases not matched to a gene; V was cut back by 11 bases and J by 5 bases. Germline V CDR1 and CDR2: MDHEN, SYDVKM. The CDR3 is 15 amino acids. The DNA of the CDR3 is TGTGCCGGACTAGCGGGGGGGCCTAGGACCGGGGAGCTGTTTTTT. This gives the protein CAGLAGGPRTGELFF. The full variable domain, completed using reference TRBV28 and TRBJ2-2, is DVKVTQSSRYLVKRTGEKVFLECVQDMDHENMFWYRQDPGLGLRLIYFSYDVKMKEKGDIPEGYSVSREKKERFSLILESASTNQTSMYLCAGLAGGPRTGELFFGEGSRLTVL.

This rearrangement joins TRBV28 to TRBJ2-7; tentatively, D is TRBD2 (6 bases). Per germline, CDR1 MDHEN and CDR2 SYDVKM. The CDR3 runs to 15 residues. Trimming left V 2 bases short and J 3 bases short, with 14 bases between. CDR3 nucleotide sequence: TGTGCCAGCAGTTTAAGACCTCGCGGGGTCTACGAGCAGTACTTC. This gives the protein CASSLRPRGVYEQYF.

This rearrangement joins TRBV19 to TRBJ1-1; D is uncertain. This CDR3 comprises 13 residues. Trimming took 5 bases from V and 3 from J, leaving 10 bases between them. CDR1 and CDR2 from the germline V gene are LNHDA and SQIVND (reference sequence). CDR3 bases: TGTGCCAGTAGTGCTTCGAGGTACACTGAAGCTTTCTTT. This encodes CASSASRYTEAFF.

The rearrangement links TRBV4-1 to TRBJ2-7; TRBD1 aligns across 9 bases. The CDR3 spans 14 residues. Trimming cost V 6 bases and J 6 bases; bases outside gene matches: 9. The germline V gene encodes CDR1 MGHRA and CDR2 YSYEKL. The CDR3 region is CASSNRDRASEQYF. The CDR3 region has the DNA TGCGCCAGCAGTAACCGGGACAGGGCTTCCGAGCAGTACTTC.

This chain uses TRBV4-3 with TRBJ1-1; D is uncertain. CDR1 is LGHNA and CDR2 is YSLEER in the germline V gene. V was pared by 5 bases and J by 4 bases, with 11 bases between. The CDR3 spans 13 residues. This CDR3 is CASSEHRITEAFF. The CDR3 DNA follows: TGCGCCAGCAGCGAACACAGAATCACTGAAGCTTTCTTT.

The V call is TRBV5-6, the J call TRBJ1-5, with D hard to call. This CDR3 has 14 amino acids. The germline V and J ends were trimmed by 2 bases and 3 bases, with 9 bases remaining between them. CDR1 and CDR2 from the germline V gene are SGHDT and YYEEEE. The CDR3 DNA is TGTGCCAGCAGCTTAGACCCCACCAATCAGCCCCAGCATTTT. This translates into CASSLDPTNQPQHF. Complete variable domain (other parts from reference TRBV5-6 and TRBJ1-5): DAGVTQSPTHLIKTRGQQVTLRCSPKSGHDTVSWYQQALGQGPQFIFQYYEEEERQRGNFPDRFSGHQFPNYSSELNVNALLLGDSALYLCASSLDPTNQPQHFGDGTRLSIL.

For this clone: The sample has other DNA sequences that encode this CDR3 too. This chain joins TRBV13 and TRBJ1-2; possible D gene TRBD1, 5 bases. CDR1 and CDR2 from the germline V gene are PRHDT and FYEKMQ (reference sequence). The CDR3 is made up of 15 amino acids. Trimming shortened V by 11 bases and J by 4 bases, and 23 bases separated the two germline ends. CDR3 protein: CARRAGPGGGYGYTF. The CDR3, as DNA: TGTGCCCGCCGCGCGGGACCGGGGGGGGGCTATGGCTACACCTTC.

This clone was recorded a few times. The rearrangement links TRBV6-1 to TRBJ2-1; the D gene is possibly TRBD1 (6 bases). From germline, CDR1 is MNHNS and CDR2 SASEGT. V was trimmed by 2 bases and J by 2 bases, leaving 7 bases between them. The CDR3 sequence is 14 residues long. In DNA, the CDR3 is TGTGCCAGCAGTGAAAGGACAGCCTACAATGAGCAGTTCTTC. This gives the protein CASSERTAYNEQFF.

In this sample, this clone turned up a few times. The chain uses TRBV7-9 and TRBJ2-7, with D perhaps given as TRBD1 or TRBD2 (5 bases each). Trimming left V 5 bases short and J 3 bases short, with 20 bases between. The CDR3 sequence is 16 residues long. Germline CDR1 SEHNR, CDR2 FQNEAQ (reference sequence). CDR3 in amino acids: CASSQGPNGAVYEQYF. CDR3 nucleotide sequence: TGTGCCAGCAGCCAGGGACCAAACGGGGCCGTCTACGAGCAGTACTTC.

The chain joins TRBV2 to TRBJ1-2, with 11 bases identical to TRBD1. CDR3 size: 15 residues. V shed 6 bases, J shed 5 bases, and the junction held 8 bases outside the gene matches. CDR1 and CDR2 from the germline V gene are SNHLY and FYNNEI. CDR3: CASRDGQGAGYGYTF. Here the CDR3 DNA reads TGTGCCAGCAGAGACGGACAGGGGGCAGGATATGGCTACACCTTC.